This T cell receptor (beta chain) was profiled in a study of technical replicates of blood from several donors. Profiling relied on immunoSEQ multiplex PCR, and the TCRdb table lists in-frame clones only, not all of them. This sample carries over 75,000 clones, around 97% of them seen once, and the ten largest clones take about 0.17%. Germline CDR1 is MNHNS and CDR2 is SASEGT. The V segment lost 7 bases and the J segment 11 bases; nucleotides outside the gene matches: 12. The CDR3 totals 13 residues. The chain uses TRBV6-1 and TRBJ2-3, with 7 bases aligning to TRBD1. The sequence came from a human donor in good health. The specimen sequenced was T cells isolated from PBMCs. The CDR3, as DNA: TGTGCCAGCATCGGCCCGACAGGGCGCGGGCAGTATTTT. This sequence encodes CASIGPTGRGQYF.